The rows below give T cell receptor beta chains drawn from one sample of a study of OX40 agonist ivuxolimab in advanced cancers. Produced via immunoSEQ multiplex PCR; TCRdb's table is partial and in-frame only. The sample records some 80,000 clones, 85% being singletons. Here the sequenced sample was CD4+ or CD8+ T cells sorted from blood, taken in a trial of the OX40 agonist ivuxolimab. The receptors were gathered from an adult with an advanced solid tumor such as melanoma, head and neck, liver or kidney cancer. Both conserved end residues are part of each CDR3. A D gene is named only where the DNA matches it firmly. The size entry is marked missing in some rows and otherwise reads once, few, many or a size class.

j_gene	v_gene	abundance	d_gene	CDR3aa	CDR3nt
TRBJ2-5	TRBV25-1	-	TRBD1	CASSGTQGAQYF	TGTGCCAGCTCGGGCACTCAGGGGGCCCAGTACTTC
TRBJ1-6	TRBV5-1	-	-	CASRGESSPLHF	TGCGCCAGCAGGGGAGAGTCTTCACCCCTCCACTTT
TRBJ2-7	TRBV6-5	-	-	CASRPDGGWGYEQYF	TGTGCCAGCAGACCCGACGGGGGCTGGGGCTACGAGCAGTACTTC
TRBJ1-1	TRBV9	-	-	CASSDPGTKNTEAFF	TGTGCCAGCAGCGACCCCGGGACGAAGAACACTGAAGCTTTCTTT
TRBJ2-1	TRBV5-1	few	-	CASSLNKGGTSNNEQFF	TGCGCCAGCAGCTTGAATAAGGGGGGGACTTCCAACAATGAGCAGTTCTTC
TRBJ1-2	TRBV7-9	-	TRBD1	CASSLAGGQGKGYTF	TGTGCCAGCAGCTTAGCGGGTGGACAGGGCAAAGGCTACACCTTC
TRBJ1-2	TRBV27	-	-	CASSLKFDYGYTF	TGTGCCAGCAGTTTAAAATTTGACTATGGCTACACCTTC
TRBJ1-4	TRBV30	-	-	CAWSVGVSGSEKLFF	TGTGCCTGGAGCGTCGGAGTGTCCGGCAGCGAAAAACTGTTTTTT
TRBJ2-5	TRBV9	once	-	CASSVEGLGETQYF	TGTGCCAGCAGCGTAGAAGGTCTAGGAGAGACCCAGTACTTC
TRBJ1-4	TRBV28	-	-	CASSLGAGVEKLFF	TGTGCCAGCAGTTTAGGCGCAGGGGTTGAAAAACTGTTTTTT
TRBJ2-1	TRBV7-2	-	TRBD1	CASSWDRSNEQFF	TGTGCCAGCAGTTGGGACAGGTCCAATGAGCAGTTCTTC
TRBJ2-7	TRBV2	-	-	CASTETYEQYF	TGTGCCAGCACTGAAACCTACGAGCAGTACTTC
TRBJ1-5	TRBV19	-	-	CASRLTGPSNQPQHF	TGTGCCAGTAGGTTAACAGGGCCAAGCAATCAGCCCCAGCATTTT
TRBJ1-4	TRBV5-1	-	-	CASSLAPGAAGTNEKLFF	TGCGCCAGCAGCTTGGCTCCAGGGGCAGCAGGGACTAATGAAAAACTGTTTTTT
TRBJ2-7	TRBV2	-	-	CASSSGPIYEQYF	TGTGCCAGCAGTTCCGGGCCTATCTACGAGCAGTACTTC
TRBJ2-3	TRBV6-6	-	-	CASNGRGASDTQYF	TGTGCCAGCAACGGCCGCGGGGCCTCAGATACGCAGTATTTT
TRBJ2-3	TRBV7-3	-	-	CASSLTSSTDTQYF	TGTGCCAGCAGCTTAACGTCTAGCACAGATACGCAGTATTTT
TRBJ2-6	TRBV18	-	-	CASSGTGGANVLTF	TGTGCCAGCTCAGGGACGGGGGGGGCCAACGTCCTGACTTTC
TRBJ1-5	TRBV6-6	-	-	CASTIDRYSNQPQHF	TGTGCCAGCACCATAGACAGATATAGCAATCAGCCCCAGCATTTT
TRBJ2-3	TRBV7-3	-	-	CASSSLGSYTDTQYF	TGTGCCAGCAGCTCCCTAGGATCATACACAGATACGCAGTATTTT
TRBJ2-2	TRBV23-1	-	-	CASNRRVGPGGELFF	TGCGCCAGCAACCGCCGGGTGGGACCGGGCGGGGAGCTGTTTTTT
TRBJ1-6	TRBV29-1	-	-	CSVGEVPSAPLHF	TGCAGCGTTGGAGAGGTACCATCCGCACCCCTCCACTTT
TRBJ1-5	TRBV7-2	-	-	CASSLESTGSNQPQHF	TGTGCCAGCAGCTTAGAATCGACAGGAAGCAATCAGCCCCAGCATTTT
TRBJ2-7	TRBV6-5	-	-	CASSNDRTYEQYF	TGTGCCAGCAGTAACGACAGGACCTACGAGCAGTACTTC
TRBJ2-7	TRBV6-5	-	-	CASSYLADEQYF	TGTGCCAGCAGTTACCTGGCGGACGAGCAGTACTTC
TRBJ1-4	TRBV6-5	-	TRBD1	CASSSTGDTEEKLFF	TGTGCCAGCAGTTCGACAGGGGACACGGAAGAAAAACTGTTTTTT
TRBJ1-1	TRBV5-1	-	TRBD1	CASSAFGTGSWDIEAFF	TGCGCCAGCAGCGCGTTCGGGACAGGGAGTTGGGACATTGAAGCTTTCTTT
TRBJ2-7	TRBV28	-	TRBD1	CASLDRDRVEQYF	TGTGCCAGCCTGGACCGGGACAGGGTCGAGCAGTACTTC